These T cell receptor beta chains were read from a single sample in a study of human T cells and chemical hapten exposure. MiXCR, applied by TCRdb to the RACE reads, yields one record per CDR3 protein. This sample has some 46,000 distinct CDR3 sequences, with 3.5% to 4.5% found just once. The specimen was whole blood. These TCRs come from a female donor in good health. Some clones in this sample may be carry-over from other donors' samples. CDR3s include the opening cysteine and the closing phenylalanine or tryptophan. The D gene is left open where the match is weak. Size values are once, few and many counts, or a class for expanded clones, and some rows have none.

clone_size: many
j_call: TRBJ2-3
cdr3_length: 19
d_call: TRBD2
v_call: TRBV4-2
cdr3_aa: CASSLLSSGGATLPDTQYF
cdr3_nt: TGTGCCAGCAGCCTCCTCTCTAGCGGGGGGGCCACCCTCCCAGATACGCAGTATTTT

clone_size: many
j_call: TRBJ1-4
cdr3_length: 15
d_call: TRBD1
v_call: TRBV7-2
cdr3_aa: CASSPDNRGNEKLFF
cdr3_nt: TGTGCCAGCAGCCCTGATAACAGGGGGAATGAAAAACTGTTTTTT

clone_size: -
j_call: TRBJ1-5
cdr3_length: 14
d_call: TRBD1
v_call: TRBV9
cdr3_aa: CASSQGQGVQPQHF
cdr3_nt: TGTGCCAGCAGCCAAGGACAGGGGGTTCAGCCCCAGCATTTT

clone_size: many
j_call: TRBJ1-2
cdr3_length: 13
d_call: -
v_call: TRBV14
cdr3_aa: CASSQRWSAGYTF
cdr3_nt: TGTGCCAGCAGCCAAAGATGGAGTGCTGGCTACACCTTC

clone_size: many
j_call: TRBJ2-1
cdr3_length: 15
d_call: TRBD1
v_call: TRBV18
cdr3_aa: CASSPRDRFYNEQFF
cdr3_nt: TGTGCCAGCTCACCACGGGACAGGTTTTACAATGAGCAGTTCTTC

clone_size: -
j_call: TRBJ2-5
cdr3_length: 15
d_call: -
v_call: TRBV7-2
cdr3_aa: CASSHETGYQETQYF
cdr3_nt: TGTGCCAGCAGTCACGAAACAGGGTACCAAGAGACCCAGTACTTC

clone_size: many
j_call: TRBJ1-1
cdr3_length: 17
d_call: -
v_call: TRBV2
cdr3_aa: CASSERLSGLGNTEAFF
cdr3_nt: TGTGCCAGCAGTGAACGGCTTTCAGGTCTTGGGAACACTGAAGCTTTCTTT

clone_size: many
j_call: TRBJ2-5
cdr3_length: 14
d_call: -
v_call: TRBV5-1
cdr3_aa: CASSSSGPQETQYF
cdr3_nt: TGCGCCAGCAGCTCATCAGGGCCGCAAGAGACCCAGTACTTC

clone_size: many
j_call: TRBJ2-3
cdr3_length: 15
d_call: -
v_call: TRBV2
cdr3_aa: CASSDIQASTDTQYF
cdr3_nt: TGTGCCAGCAGTGACATACAGGCTAGCACAGATACGCAGTATTTT

clone_size: -
j_call: TRBJ2-3
cdr3_length: 13
d_call: -
v_call: TRBV20-1
cdr3_aa: CSAPVVRTDTQYF
cdr3_nt: TGCAGTGCCCCCGTCGTCCGCACAGATACGCAGTATTTT

clone_size: -
j_call: TRBJ2-7
cdr3_length: 15
d_call: -
v_call: TRBV5-1
cdr3_aa: CASSPADGSSYEQYF
cdr3_nt: TGCGCCAGCTCTCCCGCGGACGGGAGCTCCTACGAGCAGTACTTC

clone_size: many
j_call: TRBJ1-1
cdr3_length: 14
d_call: -
v_call: TRBV12-3/TRBV12-4
cdr3_aa: CASSLGGSRREAFF
cdr3_nt: TGTGCCAGCAGTTTAGGCGGGAGTCGGCGTGAAGCTTTCTTT

clone_size: many
j_call: TRBJ1-1
cdr3_length: 15
d_call: -
v_call: TRBV7-9
cdr3_aa: CASSQWMSRGTEAFF
cdr3_nt: TGTGCCAGCAGCCAGTGGATGAGCAGAGGGACTGAAGCTTTCTTT

clone_size: few
j_call: TRBJ1-2
cdr3_length: 15
d_call: -
v_call: TRBV12-3/TRBV12-4
cdr3_aa: CASSLFPGANYGYTF
cdr3_nt: TGTGCCAGCAGTTTGTTCCCGGGGGCCAACTATGGCTACACCTTC

clone_size: many
j_call: TRBJ1-2
cdr3_length: 13
d_call: -
v_call: TRBV20-1
cdr3_aa: CSARRGANYGYTF
cdr3_nt: TGCAGTGCTAGAAGGGGGGCCAACTATGGCTACACCTTC

clone_size: many
j_call: TRBJ1-1
cdr3_length: 14
d_call: TRBD1
v_call: TRBV10-3
cdr3_aa: CAISVGTANTEAFF
cdr3_nt: TGTGCCATCAGTGTGGGGACAGCGAACACTGAAGCTTTCTTT

clone_size: many
j_call: TRBJ1-2
cdr3_length: 13
d_call: -
v_call: TRBV2
cdr3_aa: CASSGQTNYGYTF
cdr3_nt: TGTGCCAGCAGTGGCCAGACTAACTATGGCTACACCTTC

clone_size: few
j_call: TRBJ2-7
cdr3_length: 13
d_call: -
v_call: TRBV2
cdr3_aa: CASSDARSYEQYF
cdr3_nt: TGTGCCAGCAGTGACGCCCGATCCTACGAGCAGTACTTC

clone_size: many
j_call: TRBJ2-4
cdr3_length: 15
d_call: -
v_call: TRBV28
cdr3_aa: CASSFGGPPKNIQYF
cdr3_nt: TGTGCCAGCAGTTTTGGGGGGCCGCCCAAAAACATTCAGTACTTC

clone_size: few
j_call: TRBJ1-2
cdr3_length: 14
d_call: -
v_call: TRBV5-6
cdr3_aa: CASSLRAGTYGYTF
cdr3_nt: TGTGCCAGCAGCTTGCGTGCAGGGACCTATGGCTACACCTTC

clone_size: many
j_call: TRBJ2-1
cdr3_length: 16
d_call: TRBD2
v_call: TRBV7-2
cdr3_aa: CASRTSGGPGSNEQFF
cdr3_nt: TGTGCCAGCAGGACTAGCGGGGGGCCCGGGTCCAATGAGCAGTTCTTC

clone_size: many
j_call: TRBJ2-7
cdr3_length: 12
d_call: -
v_call: TRBV29-1
cdr3_aa: CSAQDPEDEQYF
cdr3_nt: TGCAGCGCCCAGGACCCCGAGGACGAGCAGTACTTC

clone_size: many
j_call: TRBJ1-1
cdr3_length: 15
d_call: -
v_call: TRBV20-1
cdr3_aa: CSARAPGRVSTEAFF
cdr3_nt: TGCAGTGCTAGAGCTCCCGGTCGGGTGAGCACTGAAGCTTTCTTT

clone_size: many
j_call: TRBJ2-7
cdr3_length: 16
d_call: -
v_call: TRBV28
cdr3_aa: CASSLGGRQKAYEQYF
cdr3_nt: TGTGCCAGCAGTTTAGGGGGCCGACAGAAGGCCTACGAGCAGTACTTC

clone_size: -
j_call: TRBJ1-1
cdr3_length: 14
d_call: TRBD1
v_call: TRBV6-2/TRBV6-3
cdr3_aa: CASRPGQMNTEAFF
cdr3_nt: TGTGCCAGCCGCCCGGGACAGATGAACACTGAAGCTTTCTTT

clone_size: many
j_call: TRBJ2-3
cdr3_length: 14
d_call: -
v_call: TRBV4-3
cdr3_aa: CASSQERRPDTQYF
cdr3_nt: TGCGCCAGCAGCCAAGAGAGGAGGCCAGATACGCAGTATTTT

clone_size: many
j_call: TRBJ2-3
cdr3_length: 15
d_call: TRBD2
v_call: TRBV20-1
cdr3_aa: CSARDWRGVADTQYF
cdr3_nt: TGCAGTGCTAGAGATTGGCGGGGGGTCGCAGATACGCAGTATTTT

clone_size: -
j_call: TRBJ2-4
cdr3_length: 15
d_call: -
v_call: TRBV28
cdr3_aa: CASSSNVPAKNIQYF
cdr3_nt: TGTGCCAGCAGTTCGAACGTACCAGCCAAAAACATTCAGTACTTC

clone_size: -
j_call: TRBJ1-5
cdr3_length: 16
d_call: -
v_call: TRBV18
cdr3_aa: CASSPFRTDLDQPQHF
cdr3_nt: TGTGCCAGCTCACCATTCAGGACGGACCTCGATCAGCCCCAGCATTTT

clone_size: many
j_call: TRBJ2-4
cdr3_length: 15
d_call: TRBD2
v_call: TRBV28
cdr3_aa: CASKGGGVAKNIQYF
cdr3_nt: TGTGCCAGCAAGGGCGGGGGGGTAGCCAAAAACATTCAGTACTTC

clone_size: many
j_call: TRBJ1-2
cdr3_length: 15
d_call: -
v_call: TRBV29-1
cdr3_aa: CSVRNGGQSNYGYTF
cdr3_nt: TGCAGCGTCCGTAACGGAGGACAGTCTAACTATGGCTACACCTTC

clone_size: few
j_call: TRBJ2-7
cdr3_length: 14
d_call: -
v_call: TRBV7-2
cdr3_aa: CASNKGSIAYEQYF
cdr3_nt: TGTGCCAGCAACAAGGGGTCAATCGCCTACGAGCAGTACTTC

clone_size: many
j_call: TRBJ2-4
cdr3_length: 18
d_call: -
v_call: TRBV4-1
cdr3_aa: CASSQGISRGIAKNIQYF
cdr3_nt: TGCGCCAGCAGCCAAGGGATCTCTCGGGGGATAGCCAAAAACATTCAGTACTTC

clone_size: -
j_call: TRBJ2-2
cdr3_length: 18
d_call: -
v_call: TRBV9
cdr3_aa: CASHLTQDVSANTGELFF
cdr3_nt: TGTGCCTCCCACCTTACCCAAGACGTGTCCGCGAACACCGGGGAGCTGTTTTTT

clone_size: many
j_call: TRBJ1-6
cdr3_length: 16
d_call: -
v_call: TRBV28
cdr3_aa: CASSLTVSSYNSPLHF
cdr3_nt: TGTGCCAGCAGTTTGACAGTTAGCTCCTATAATTCACCCCTCCACTTT

clone_size: many
j_call: TRBJ1-5
cdr3_length: 15
d_call: TRBD1
v_call: TRBV27
cdr3_aa: CASSPGQVYYQPQHF
cdr3_nt: TGTGCCAGCAGTCCCGGACAGGTCTACTATCAGCCCCAGCATTTT

clone_size: many
j_call: TRBJ1-5
cdr3_length: 16
d_call: TRBD1
v_call: TRBV7-8
cdr3_aa: CASAPGQAIPNQPQHF
cdr3_nt: TGTGCCAGCGCACCGGGACAGGCGATTCCCAATCAGCCCCAGCATTTT

clone_size: many
j_call: TRBJ1-4
cdr3_length: 12
d_call: -
v_call: TRBV10-3
cdr3_aa: CAINRDREKLFF
cdr3_nt: TGTGCCATCAACAGGGATAGAGAAAAACTGTTTTTT

clone_size: many
j_call: TRBJ2-7
cdr3_length: 14
d_call: -
v_call: TRBV21-1
cdr3_aa: CASSSSGGPYEQYF
cdr3_nt: TGTGCCAGCAGCAGTTCGGGGGGGCCGTACGAGCAGTACTTC

clone_size: many
j_call: TRBJ1-3
cdr3_length: 17
d_call: -
v_call: TRBV6-2/TRBV6-3
cdr3_aa: CASIYRLGTVSGNTIYF
cdr3_nt: TGTGCCAGCATCTACCGGCTCGGGACCGTCTCTGGAAACACCATATATTTT

clone_size: many
j_call: TRBJ1-2
cdr3_length: 15
d_call: -
v_call: TRBV10-3
cdr3_aa: CAISDRGDFNYGYTF
cdr3_nt: TGTGCCATCAGTGATCGGGGGGACTTTAACTATGGCTACACCTTC

clone_size: many
j_call: TRBJ2-3
cdr3_length: 16
d_call: TRBD2
v_call: TRBV11-2
cdr3_aa: CASSSIQGRGTDTQYF
cdr3_nt: TGTGCCAGCAGCTCCATACAAGGGAGGGGCACAGATACGCAGTATTTT

clone_size: once
j_call: TRBJ1-6
cdr3_length: 17
d_call: -
v_call: TRBV7-2
cdr3_aa: CASSLVPRTVLGSPLHF
cdr3_nt: TGTGCCAGCAGCTTAGTCCCCAGGACGGTATTGGGTTCACCCCTCCACTTT